The T cell receptor (beta chain) under discussion was sequenced for a study of OX40 agonist ivuxolimab in advanced cancers. Overall study context: A male proportion of over 75% was recorded, with mean age around 62 years and range about 23 to 80. Overall study findings and caveats: The study observed clonal expansion of CD4+ and CD8+ blood T cells by week 6 at 0.1 to 3.0 mg/kg. Low normalized T-cell clonal expansion was also seen in some nonresponders.

For this clone: Its antigen is undetermined.

Some clones are missing from TCRdb's copy, which holds only in-frame ones; the method was immunoSEQ multiplex PCR. Among about 55,000 clones listed, more than 75% were seen once. Germline CDR1 SEHNR, CDR2 FQNEAQ (reference sequence). This CDR3 has 14 residues. The V end lost 5 bases, the J end lost 5 bases, and 15 bases lay between the germline ends. Peripheral blood came from all dose cohorts at three timepoints. This TCR came from an adult with an advanced solid tumor such as melanoma, head and neck, liver or kidney cancer. This chain connects TRBV7-9 to TRBJ2-5, with D hard to call. The source was CD4+ or CD8+ T cells sorted from blood, collected in a trial of the OX40 agonist ivuxolimab. The CDR3 nucleotides read TGTGCCAGCAGCCGCCCTATGCCCAGGGAGACCCAGTACTTC. Translation gives CASSRPMPRETQYF.